This record covers a single T cell receptor (beta chain). The specificity of this receptor is unknown. Per-base quality was not reported, and no clone a single base away is much larger than it. The germline V gene provides CDR1 SGDLS and CDR2 YYNGEE. V and J lose 1 base and 0 bases, and a span of 11 bases separates them. The CDR3 runs 15 residues from the cysteine to the phenylalanine. The sequence is cut down to CDR3 DNA, 45 bases in frame from base 1. The data were taken from a study of CD8+ T cells in alopecia areata (dated by TCRdb to the late 2010s). General notes on the study: Treated patients were enrolled in an open-label pilot trial of oral tofacitinib, 5 to 10 mg twice daily, for moderate-to-severe alopecia areata. Scalp clonality was compared across normal scalp (n=4), patchy alopecia areata scalp (n=8), and alopecia totalis/universalis scalp (n=8). High-throughput TCRbeta sequencing was used to examine T cell clonal expansion in alopecia areata in both the C3H/HeJ mouse model and human patients. Tofacitinib-treated patients had biopsies at baseline and at 4 and 24 weeks of treatment, with a later scalp biopsy in several patients. In treated patients, disease severity was measured using the SALT score, which gives the percentage of scalp surface area affected. TCRbeta CDR3 regions were amplified by immunoSEQ multiplex PCR using 35 Vbeta forward and 13 Jbeta reverse primers. RNA was extracted with the PAXgene miRNA kit for fixed scalp, the miRNeasy kit for PBMCs, and the RNeasy kit for mouse skin. Scalp tissue and sorted CD4+ and CD8+ peripheral blood T cells from patchy and totalis/universalis alopecia areata patients and from healthy controls were covered by human TCRbeta sequencing. Patients received tofacitinib for 6 to 18 months and were then followed off drug for 6 months to check for delayed response and recurrence.

The paper as a whole reports these results and caveats: Because the treated cohort was small and included a single nonresponder, larger studies are needed to assess links between baseline CD8+ expansion and response. With tofacitinib, both scalp clonality and the number of expanded CD8+ clones among the top 100 scalp clones went down significantly. Compared with normal scalp, lesional scalp had higher clonality and more expanded CD8+ clones, particularly in alopecia totalis/universalis, a pattern that suggests antigenic drive. Many expanded lesional clones persisted in scalp and blood during tofacitinib treatment, which may partly explain relapse after stopping treatment. Compared with mice, TCR sequences shared between patients were less clear, possibly partly because of HLA diversity across the patient population. Unlike mouse skin, which is dominated by gammadelta T cells, normal human skin has resident alphabeta T cells that are also sequenced, and this complicates analysis of the scalp TCR repertoire.

Receptor amplification or capture employed the immunoSEQ multiplex PCR assay. To provide template for TCR sequencing, every sample had RNA extracted and reverse transcribed into cDNA. First-strand cDNA was synthesized using SuperScript III with a 2:1 mix of oligo-dT and random hexamers. A synthetic immune receptor repertoire was used to gauge amplification bias, and whatever bias remained was removed computationally. The paper's processing steps were these. After raw reads were preprocessed to remove errors, the CDR3 was defined following IMGT conventions as running from the conserved cysteine to phenylalanine. Clonality was computed by normalizing Shannon entropy by log2 of the number of productive unique TCRs and subtracting the result from 1. Whether scalp clones were CD4 or CD8 was inferred by matching scalp TCRbeta sequences against CD4 and CD8 repertoires sorted from blood. TCRdb carries this immuneACCESS record with in-frame sequences only. Its versions omit some clonotypes, under half of them owing to an unresolved V gene in the studies checked, with the rest unexplained. D and trimming come from the DNA, and the V and J calls and clone size come from that table. In all, the sample holds fewer than 150,000 clones, and 65% to 90% of those were seen once. The ten largest make up around 25% of the sample.

Interpreted using the paper, the time point label stands for: about four weeks on oral tofacitinib. The sample's treatment or condition label, decoded: oral pan-JAK inhibitor, 5-10 mg twice daily. Lesional scalp punch biopsies and peripheral blood were collected from alopecia areata patients. PBMCs were isolated by density centrifugation and stained for CD3, CD4 and CD8, after which CD4+ and CD8+ T cells were sorted on a FACSAria. The sample consisted of CD8+ T cells sorted from blood, taken at week 4, from a patient treated with tofacitinib. This receptor was identified in a human donor with alopecia areata. In this chain, TRBV9 is recombined with TRBJ2-7; no D gene call is confident. The DNA sequence follows: TGTGCCAGCAGCGTATCGGGCAGCTACTCCTACGAGCAGTACTTC. It encodes CASSVSGSYSYEQYF.